Sequencing of this T cell receptor (beta chain) was carried out in a study of type 1 regulatory T cells. Concerning this clonotype itself: No antigen is known for it.

TCRdb analysed the reads with MiXCR anew, one entry per CDR3 protein. The sample holds 60,000 to 80,000 distinct CDR3 sequences; approximately 64% are singletons and the top ten take 6% to 9%. Germline V gives CDR1 SGHAT, CDR2 FQDESV (reference sequence). V dropped 7 bases and J dropped 4 bases, with 17 bases sitting between them. CDR3 length equals 16 residues. The TCR sequence derives from a human donor in good health. Sequencing was performed on cultured T cells, either the whole culture or a sorted T cell fraction (not recorded which). Subset here: Tr1-enriched cell product generated in vitro against host alloantigens. This chain uses TRBV11-1 with TRBJ2-6; possible D gene TRBD2, 5 bases. The CDR3 region is CASTPGVQRGANVLTF. As DNA, the CDR3 is TGTGCCAGCACCCCCGGGGTCCAACGCGGGGCCAACGTCCTGACTTTC.